The 20 T cell receptor beta chains below all came from one sample that was sequenced in a study of T cell responses to AZD1222 COVID-19 vaccine. This table comes from immunoSEQ multiplex PCR, and its TCRdb copy is limited to in-frame clones, with some not included. Among 150,000 to 200,000 clones listed, approximately 95% were seen once. Sequenced material: peripheral blood, taken on day 0 of AZD1222 vaccination. These receptors were collected from an adult in good health.

This chain uses TRBV13 with TRBJ1-1, with D possibly matching TRBD1 (6 bases). The CDR3 loop spans 16 amino acids. The germline CDR1 and CDR2 sequences are PRHDT and FYEKMQ (reference sequence). The V end lost 0 bases, the J end lost 3 bases, and 14 bases lay between the germline ends. As DNA, the CDR3 is TGTGCCAGCAGCTTAGGCCTAGGGGGGGCAGACACTGAAGCTTTCTTT. As protein: CASSLGLGGADTEAFF.

This chain joins TRBV19 and TRBJ1-3, with 8 bases identical to TRBD1. Germline CDR1 reads LNHDA; CDR2 reads SQIVND (reference sequence). The ends lost 2 bases at V and 4 bases at J; junction bases unmatched: 19. This CDR3 is 20 amino acids long. The CDR3 sequence is CASSITPPGGQEATGNTIYF. CDR3 in DNA: TGTGCCAGTAGTATAACCCCCCCCGGGGGACAGGAGGCAACGGGAAACACCATATATTTT. The full variable domain, with the rest looked up from reference TRBV19 and TRBJ1-3, is DGGITQSPKYLFRKEGQNVTLSCEQNLNHDAMYWYRQDPGQGLRLIYYSQIVNDFQKGDIAEGYSVSREKKESFPLTVTSAQKNPTAFYLCASSITPPGGQEATGNTIYFGEGSWLTVV.

CDR3 region: CASSEALQGWPEAFF. The CDR3 nucleotides read TGTGCCAGCAGTGAAGCGCTTCAGGGATGGCCTGAAGCTTTCTTT. The J gene is TRBJ1-1, the V gene TRBV6-1; a possible D gene is TRBD1 (5 bases). Germline V gene data show CDR1 as MNHNS and CDR2 as SASEGT. Trimming left V 0 bases short and J 6 bases short, with 14 bases between. The CDR3 runs to 15 residues.

The chain links TRBV20-1 to TRBJ2-2; 9 bases are shared with TRBD1. Germline-derived CDR1 and CDR2 are DFQATT and SNEGSKA (reference sequence). This CDR3 region has 14 residues. J gave up 7 bases and V 3 bases, and 6 bases lay outside the gene matches. The CDR3 DNA follows: TGCAGTGCTAGTATACAGGGGGCGGGCGGGGAGCTGTTTTTT. This codes for CSASIQGAGGELFF.

This sequence joins TRBV6-5 and TRBJ1-2, with a weak D call TRBD1 (6 bases). Germline CDR1 reads MNHEY; CDR2 reads SVGAGI. The V end was cut by 7 bases, the J end by 7 bases, with 16 bases between. The CDR3 has 13 amino acids. The CDR3 DNA sequence: TGTGCCAGCACTCAACAGGGCTTTGGTGGCTACACCTTC. Amino acid sequence: CASTQQGFGGYTF.

The gene calls are TRBV5-1 and TRBJ1-2; TRBD1 matches at 8 bases. The V segment lost 0 bases and the J segment 4 bases; nucleotides outside the gene matches: 8. CDR3 length equals 16 residues. CDR1 and CDR2 (germline): SGHRS, YFSETQ. The CDR3 is CASSLAAGGPGYGYTF. For the CDR3, the DNA is TGCGCCAGCAGCTTGGCGGCAGGGGGCCCTGGCTATGGCTACACCTTC.

This rearrangement joins TRBV5-4 to TRBJ1-2, with D hard to call. V was pared by 1 base and J by 3 bases, with 1 base between. In germline, CDR1 is SGHNT, CDR2 YYREEE (reference sequence). CDR3 length: 11 residues. CDR3 amino acids: CASSLYYGYTF. DNA for the CDR3: TGTGCCAGCAGCTTGTACTATGGCTACACCTTC.

This clone was detected once. The gene calls are TRBV6-5 and TRBJ1-1; the match to TRBD1 covers 7 bases. The CDR3 runs 13 residues. The ends lost 2 bases at V and 5 bases at J; junction bases unmatched: 2. The germline gives CDR1 MNHEY, CDR2 SVGAGI. Written as DNA, the CDR3 is TGTGCCAGCAGTTACAGGGGGCGTACTGAAGCTTTCTTT. Its protein is CASSYRGRTEAFF.

This chain connects TRBV18 to TRBJ1-5; 8 nucleotides line up with TRBD1. Germline CDR1 KGHSH, CDR2 LQKENI. The ends lost 4 bases at V and 4 bases at J; junction bases unmatched: 3. The CDR3 loop spans 14 amino acids. CDR3 coding DNA: TGTGCCAGCTCACTGGGACAGGCGAATCAGCCCCAGCATTTT. Amino acids: CASSLGQANQPQHF.

The chain employs TRBV7-2 and TRBJ2-3, with D unclear. From germline, CDR1 is SGHTA and CDR2 FQGNSA. Trimming took off 1 base at V and 4 bases at J, with 9 bases between the two ends. The CDR3 spans 14 residues. The CDR3 region is CASSLGVAPDTQYF. The DNA of the CDR3 is TGTGCCAGCAGCTTAGGAGTAGCCCCAGATACGCAGTATTTT.

The rearrangement joins TRBV14 to TRBJ1-5; TRBD1 matches 10 bases. Germline V gene data show CDR1 as SGHDN and CDR2 as FVKESK. Losses at the gene ends were 0 bases for V and 2 bases for J; bases not matched to a gene: 13. This CDR3 is built from 20 residues. CDR3 protein: CASSQDRGGQGGYRNQPQHF. CDR3 in DNA: TGTGCCAGCAGCCAAGATAGGGGAGGACAGGGGGGCTATCGCAATCAGCCCCAGCATTTT.

The rearrangement links TRBV7-8 to TRBJ1-5; 7 bases are shared with TRBD1. Germline trimming cut 3 bases from V and 10 bases from J; bases unmatched to any gene: 9. The length of the CDR3 is 14 residues. The germline gives CDR1 SGHVS, CDR2 FQNEAQ. The CDR3 DNA reads as TGTGCCAGCAGCTTGGGGACAGTTTCAGATCCCCAGCATTTT. Encoded protein: CASSLGTVSDPQHF.

The chain combines TRBV5-1 with TRBJ2-1; 11 bases match TRBD2. Germline values: CDR1 SGHRS, CDR2 YFSETQ. V gave up 4 bases and J gave up 1 base; unmatched junction bases: 10. The CDR3 is made up of 18 amino acids. The DNA of the CDR3 is TGCGCCAGCAGCGGTCTTAGCGGGAGGGTACATTCCTACAATGAGCAGTTCTTC. Amino acids: CASSGLSGRVHSYNEQFF.

V is TRBV27 and J is TRBJ2-2, with TRBD2 matching 7 bases. The CDR3 spans 14 residues. V was clipped by 4 bases and J by 6 bases; unmatched bases: 5. CDR1 and CDR2 (germline): MNHEY, SMNVEV (reference sequence). This CDR3 is CASSYGGGPGELFF. The DNA for the CDR3 is TGTGCCAGCAGTTATGGGGGAGGGCCCGGGGAGCTGTTTTTT.

CDR3 bases: TGTGCCAGCAGCCAAGCGACAGGGATCTATGGCTACACCTTC. Its translation: CASSQATGIYGYTF. The chain couples TRBV3-1 (or the pseudogene TRBV3-2) to TRBJ1-2; 7 bases agree with TRBD1. After removal of 1 base from V and 4 bases from J, the junction contained 3 bases not matched to a gene. The germline V gene has CDR1 LGHDT and CDR2 YNNKEL (reference sequence). There are 14 residues in the CDR3.

This chain links TRBV10-3 with TRBJ2-6; no clear D gene. The ends were cut back, 8 bases at V and 1 base at J, with 18 bases in the middle. This CDR3 spans 17 amino acids. The germline V gene has CDR1 ENHRY and CDR2 SYGVKD. CDR3 coding DNA: TGTGCCATCCATCGTGGGCAACAGACTTCTGGGGCCAACGTCCTGACTTTC. Protein: CAIHRGQQTSGANVLTF.

The chain carries TRBV2 and TRBJ2-6, with a possible D match to TRBD2 (5 bases). The CDR3 has 16 residues. CDR1 and CDR2 from the germline V gene are SNHLY and FYNNEI. V was shortened by 7 bases and J by 1 base, with 14 bases between the two germline ends. The CDR3 DNA reads as TGTGCCAGCAACCCCTTTTCGGGATCTGGGGCCAACGTCCTGACTTTC. Protein product: CASNPFSGSGANVLTF.

J is TRBJ2-7 and V is TRBV6-6; no firm D call. This CDR3 spans 12 amino acids. The germline V gene has CDR1 MNHNY and CDR2 SVGAGI (reference sequence). V lost 6 bases and J 9 bases, leaving 15 bases between the germline ends. DNA of the CDR3: TGTGCCAGCAGCCGACCTTACAATATGCAGTACTTC. Its protein product is CASSRPYNMQYF.

This rearrangement joins TRBV3-1 (or the pseudogene TRBV3-2) to TRBJ1-5, with 7 bases identical to TRBD1. Germline V gives CDR1 LGHDT, CDR2 YNNKEL (reference sequence). This CDR3 has 14 residues. J lost 7 bases, V lost 4 bases, and 7 bases had no gene match. CDR3 protein: CASSPGTVEQPQHF. The CDR3 DNA sequence: TGTGCCAGCAGCCCGGGGACAGTTGAACAGCCCCAGCATTTT.

This CDR3 is CASSSKDRDSRNEQYF. CDR3 in DNA: TGTGCCAGCAGCTCAAAGGACCGGGACTCGCGGAACGAGCAGTACTTC. V gene TRBV7-9 combines with J gene TRBJ2-7; the D gene is possibly TRBD2 (6 bases). The germline V gene encodes CDR1 SEHNR and CDR2 FQNEAQ (reference sequence). The CDR3 length is 16 residues. V lost 4 bases to trimming and J lost 5 bases, with 21 bases between them.